The 14 T cell receptor beta chains in this list originate from one sample, sequenced in a study of cytomegalovirus exposure and HLA in healthy donors. Produced via immunoSEQ multiplex PCR; TCRdb's table is partial and in-frame only. The sample includes approximately 200,000 clones, roughly 88% of them seen just once. The sequenced sample was PBMCs. These receptors were collected from a woman younger than 30 in good health and CMV-seronegative.

This chain links TRBV5-6 with TRBJ2-7, with 8 positions matching TRBD1. CDR1 and CDR2 from the germline V gene are SGHDT and YYEEEE. The V gene end was trimmed by 0 bases and the J gene end by 2 bases; junction bases not matched to a gene: 1. The CDR3 consists of 14 residues. The CDR3 DNA is TGTGCCAGCAGCTTGGCGGGACAGGCCTACGAGCAGTACTTC. Translated, it gives CASSLAGQAYEQYF.

This chain links TRBV28 with TRBJ2-7, with 7 bases that match TRBD1. Per the germline V gene, CDR1 is MDHEN and CDR2 is SYDVKM. This CDR3 spans 16 amino acids. With 2 bases clipped from V and 2 bases from J, the junction kept 9 bases outside the gene matches. The CDR3 loop is CASSLAHTGVTYEQYF. In DNA, the CDR3 is TGTGCCAGCAGTTTAGCCCACACAGGGGTTACCTACGAGCAGTACTTC.

CDR3 DNA sequence: TGTGCCTGGAGTGCAGGGACAGGGGGTCAGCCCCAGCATTTT. The encoded protein is CAWSAGTGGQPQHF. The chain links TRBV30 to TRBJ1-5, with 11 bases identical to TRBD1. Per the germline V gene, CDR1 is GTSNPN and CDR2 is SVGIG (reference sequence). V shed 1 base, J shed 6 bases, and the junction held 2 bases outside the gene matches. The CDR3 consists of 14 residues.

The chain has TRBV4-1 and TRBJ2-7; D not resolved. Germline loops: CDR1 MGHRA, CDR2 YSYEKL. There are 15 residues in the CDR3. The ends were cut back, 0 bases at V and 0 bases at J, with 9 bases in the middle. CDR3 nucleotides: TGCGCCAGCAGCCAAGACGATCGACACTCCTACGAGCAGTACTTC. Translated, it gives CASSQDDRHSYEQYF.

V is TRBV30 and J is TRBJ1-1; no clear D gene. CDR3 length: 12 amino acids. Germline CDR1 reads GTSNPN; CDR2 reads SVGIG (reference sequence). V was trimmed by 3 bases and J by 4 bases, leaving 9 bases between them. CDR3 coding DNA: TGTGCCTGGAGCAAATTAGCCACTGAAGCTTTCTTT. Amino acid sequence: CAWSKLATEAFF.

This clone was found once. The chain combines TRBV27 with TRBJ2-7, with D possibly being TRBD1 (6 bases). This CDR3 has 15 amino acids. V lost 1 base to trimming and J lost 7 bases, with 17 bases between them. The germline V gene encodes CDR1 MNHEY and CDR2 SMNVEV (reference sequence). CDR3 residues: CASSLFARQTGEQYF. The CDR3 nucleotides are TGTGCCAGCAGTTTATTCGCCCGGCAGACAGGAGAGCAGTACTTC.

The table lists this clone with a count of one. The chain carries TRBV2 and TRBJ2-2, with 7 bases aligning to TRBD2. CDR3 length equals 14 residues. The germline V gene encodes CDR1 SNHLY and CDR2 FYNNEI. J was trimmed by 2 bases and V by 10 bases; bases with no gene match: 7. CDR3 coding DNA: TGTGCCAAACATAGCGGGCGAAACACCGGGGAGCTGTTTTTT. As protein: CAKHSGRNTGELFF.

V is TRBV7-9 and J is TRBJ1-2, with D maybe TRBD1 (5 bases). The germline V and J ends were trimmed by 2 bases and 4 bases, with 11 bases remaining between them. The CDR3 consists of 14 residues. CDR1 SEHNR and CDR2 FQNEAQ come from the germline V gene (reference sequence). This chain's CDR3 is CASSLYDSPYGYTF. The CDR3 nucleotides read TGTGCCAGCAGCTTATATGACAGTCCCTATGGCTACACCTTC.

V and J are TRBV6-1 and TRBJ2-6; D unresolved. In germline, CDR1 is MNHNS, CDR2 SASEGT. Deletions cut 6 bases from V and 0 bases from J, with 6 bases between. The length of the CDR3 is 14 residues. The CDR3 loop is CASRPVSGANVLTF. CDR3 bases: TGTGCCAGCAGGCCGGTCTCTGGGGCCAACGTCCTGACTTTC.

V usage is TRBV11-2 and J usage is TRBJ2-7, with 13 nucleotides matching TRBD2. CDR3 length equals 15 residues. Trimming cost V 4 bases and J 0 bases; bases outside gene matches: 0. CDR1 is SGHAT, CDR2 FQNNGV, per germline. This CDR3 is CASSWTSGSSYEQYF. The CDR3 nucleotides are TGTGCCAGCAGCTGGACTAGCGGGAGCTCCTACGAGCAGTACTTC.

The chain joins TRBV19 to TRBJ1-1; 8 nucleotides match TRBD1. The CDR3 is made up of 14 amino acids. The germline V gene has CDR1 LNHDA and CDR2 SQIVND (reference sequence). Trimming took 1 base from V and 8 from J; bases not matched to a gene: 6. The CDR3 DNA follows: TGTGCCAGTAGTATAGGACAGGGGAACCTCGAAGCTTTCTTT. Its translation: CASSIGQGNLEAFF. Full variable domain (missing parts from reference TRBV19 and TRBJ1-1): DGGITQSPKYLFRKEGQNVTLSCEQNLNHDAMYWYRQDPGQGLRLIYYSQIVNDFQKGDIAEGYSVSREKKESFPLTVTSAQKNPTAFYLCASSIGQGNLEAFFGQGTRLTVV.

The rearrangement joins TRBV4-1 to TRBJ2-7; the D is unclear. Germline lookup yields CDR1 MGHRA and CDR2 YSYEKL. Deletions cut 0 bases from V and 3 bases from J, with 6 bases between. This CDR3 is built from 13 residues. CDR3 sequence: CASSQDPFYEQYF. In DNA, the CDR3 is TGCGCCAGCAGCCAAGATCCTTTCTACGAGCAGTACTTC.

V gene TRBV5-4 combines with J gene TRBJ2-1; 8 nucleotides line up with TRBD2. Germline V gene data show CDR1 as SGHNT and CDR2 as YYREEE (reference sequence). Germline trimming cut 1 base from V and 6 bases from J; bases unmatched to any gene: 9. This CDR3 comprises 16 residues. CDR3 bases: TGTGCCAGCAGCTTGTATCCAGCGGGAGCAGTCAATGAGCAGTTCTTC. This codes for CASSLYPAGAVNEQFF.

The V call is TRBV28, the J call TRBJ1-5; 7 bases align to TRBD1. Germline values: CDR1 MDHEN, CDR2 SYDVKM. This CDR3 contains 16 residues. V shed 5 bases and J 0 bases; nucleotides not matched to a gene: 7. The DNA of the CDR3 is TGTGCCAGCAGTCCCTTAACAGGGGATAGCAATCAGCCCCAGCATTTT. This translates into CASSPLTGDSNQPQHF.